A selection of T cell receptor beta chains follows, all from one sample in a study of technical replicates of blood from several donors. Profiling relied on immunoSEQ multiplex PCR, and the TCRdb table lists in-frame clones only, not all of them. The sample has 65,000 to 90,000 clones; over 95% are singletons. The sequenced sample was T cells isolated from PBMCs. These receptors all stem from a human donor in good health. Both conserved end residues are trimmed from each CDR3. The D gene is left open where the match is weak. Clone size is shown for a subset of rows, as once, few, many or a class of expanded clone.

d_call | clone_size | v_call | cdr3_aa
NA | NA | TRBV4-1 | ASKTATEAF
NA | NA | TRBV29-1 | SADSHREQF
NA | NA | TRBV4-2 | ASSQEGFGGGGRTEAF
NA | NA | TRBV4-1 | ASSQDYPGSSYEQY
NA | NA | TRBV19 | ASSIDQGNYGYT
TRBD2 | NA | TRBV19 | ASSIGFRGGRADEQF
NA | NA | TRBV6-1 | ASSGFGDQPQH
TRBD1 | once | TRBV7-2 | ASSWDRELVEQY
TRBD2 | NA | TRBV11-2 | ASSLERGWETQY
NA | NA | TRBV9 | ASSVTGTPYNEQF
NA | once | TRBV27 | ASRLDTGELF
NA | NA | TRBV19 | ASSEGGINTEAF
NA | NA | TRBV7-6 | ASKGLTYNEQF
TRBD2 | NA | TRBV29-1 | SVDGTEASGTYQETQY